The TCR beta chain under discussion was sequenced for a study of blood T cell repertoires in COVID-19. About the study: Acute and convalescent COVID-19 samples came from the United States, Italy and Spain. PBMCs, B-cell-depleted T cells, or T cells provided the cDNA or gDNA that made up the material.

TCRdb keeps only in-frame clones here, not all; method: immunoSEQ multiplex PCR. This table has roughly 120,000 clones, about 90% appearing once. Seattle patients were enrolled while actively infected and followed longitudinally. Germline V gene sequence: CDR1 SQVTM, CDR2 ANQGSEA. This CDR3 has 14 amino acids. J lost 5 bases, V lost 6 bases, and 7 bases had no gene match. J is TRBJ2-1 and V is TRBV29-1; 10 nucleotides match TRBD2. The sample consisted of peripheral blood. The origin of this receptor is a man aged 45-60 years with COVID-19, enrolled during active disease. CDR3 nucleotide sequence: TGCAGCGTATCTAGCGGGAGTTGGGACAATGAGCAGTTCTTC. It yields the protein CSVSSGSWDNEQFF.